These 8 T cell receptor beta chains were sequenced from one sample in a study of shared T cell receptors in the human thymus. The protocol was immunoSEQ multiplex PCR, while the TCRdb copy is restricted to in-frame clones and leaves out a portion. The profile shows 600,000 to 900,000 clones, 70% to 90% of them singletons. The sample also formed part of further work on human thymus T cells.

The sample taken for sequencing was thymocytes. These receptors originate from a girl under three years old with a congenital heart defect.

The chain joins TRBV13 to TRBJ1-2; D unresolved. V was cut by 0 bases and J by 4 bases, with 15 bases left in between. Germline CDR1 is PRHDT and CDR2 is FYEKMQ (reference sequence). The length of the CDR3 is 16 residues. The CDR3 DNA reads TGTGCCAGCAGCTTAGGGCACGTACAAGTTGGCTATGGCTACACCTTC. Amino acid sequence: CASSLGHVQVGYGYTF.

The chain uses TRBV19 and TRBJ2-7, with 10 bases that match TRBD1. V lost 5 bases and J lost 4; bases outside the gene matches: 5. Germline CDR1 LNHDA, CDR2 SQIVND (reference sequence). The CDR3 spans 14 residues. The DNA of the CDR3 is TGTGCCAGTAGTCCCCGACAGGGGGCATACGAGCAGTACTTC. Protein: CASSPRQGAYEQYF.

This clone showed up just a few times. The rearrangement joins TRBV5-5 to TRBJ1-1; 8 bases are a match to TRBD1. With 5 bases clipped from V and 3 bases from J, the junction kept 9 bases outside the gene matches. The CDR3 has 15 amino acids. The V gene's germline CDR1 is SGHKS and CDR2 YYEKEE (reference sequence). The CDR3 protein is CASSPWTGKHTEAFF. In nucleotides, the CDR3 is TGTGCCAGCAGTCCTTGGACAGGGAAGCACACTGAAGCTTTCTTT.

This clone turned up a few times. The J gene is TRBJ1-2, the V gene TRBV13; no firm D call. The germline gives CDR1 PRHDT, CDR2 FYEKMQ (reference sequence). This CDR3 is 16 amino acids long. V lost 7 bases and J 2 bases, leaving 20 bases between the germline ends. DNA of the CDR3: TGTGCCAGCACCCGCAACTTGGTGAATCGAAACTATGGCTACACCTTC. Residues: CASTRNLVNRNYGYTF.

V is TRBV2 and J is TRBJ2-6; tentatively, D is TRBD1 (6 bases). Trimming shortened V by 9 bases and J by 0 bases, and 18 bases separated the two germline ends. From germline, CDR1 is SNHLY and CDR2 FYNNEI. This CDR3 is built from 17 residues. CDR3 DNA sequence: TGTGCCAGAACCGAGGACAGAGGAATCTCTGGGGCCAACGTCCTGACTTTC. As protein: CARTEDRGISGANVLTF.

This clone was seen once. Other DNA sequences in the sample encode the same CDR3. The chain employs TRBV5-1 and TRBJ2-5; perhaps TRBD2 as D (6 bases). Trimming removed 2 bases from V and 4 bases from J, with 6 bases in between. CDR1 SGHRS and CDR2 YFSETQ come from the germline V gene. The CDR3 has 12 residues. The CDR3 DNA follows: TGCGCCAGCAGCTTAGCGGGAGAGACCCAGTACTTC. Translating it yields CASSLAGETQYF.

The chain couples TRBV19 to TRBJ1-1; D uncertain. V gave up 3 bases and J gave up 0 bases, with 8 bases separating them. The CDR3 totals 14 residues. Germline CDR1 is LNHDA and CDR2 is SQIVND (reference sequence). This chain's CDR3 is CASSIAVMNTEAFF. The DNA for the CDR3 is TGTGCCAGTAGTATTGCAGTCATGAACACTGAAGCTTTCTTT.

V and J are TRBV5-8 and TRBJ1-2; the match to TRBD1 covers 12 bases. CDR3 size: 16 residues. The V gene end was trimmed by 4 bases and the J gene end by 6 bases; junction bases not matched to a gene: 10. Germline-derived CDR1 and CDR2 are SGHTS and YDEGEE. CDR3 DNA sequence: TGTGCCAGCAGCCCCCCACCGGGACAGGGGGCAGATGGCTACACCTTC. Residues: CASSPPPGQGADGYTF.